This T cell receptor (beta chain) emerged from a study of blood T cells in healthy people across ages. Findings of the study overall: In long-lived donors, naive CD4+ cell counts and diversity exceeded those of aged donors.

Turning to this clonotype: The antigen is unknown.

It was with a sample-barcoded 5' primer and a J-beta primer mix that a second PCR of roughly 7 to 12 cycles was run. TCRdb called the 5' RACE reads again in MiXCR, with one record for every CDR3 protein. Of about 540,000 distinct CDR3 sequences detected, 24% appear once; the ten largest clones hold 7.5% to 9%. This CDR3 region has 16 residues. V dropped 1 base and J dropped 6; count of bases not matched to a gene: 9. The V gene's germline CDR1 is MGHRA and CDR2 YSYEKL. These data were also filed under a second study, of T cells of mothers and their children. As reported in that work: Each donor was one of three healthy Caucasian mothers or one of their six children. Thymic selection shapes TCR recombination output similarly in related and unrelated pairs.

The sample taken for sequencing was blood. The receptor's source is a boy younger than 18 in good health. The J gene is TRBJ2-1, the V gene TRBV4-1; 7 nucleotides agree with TRBD2. The DNA for the CDR3 is TGCGCCAGCAGCCAAGCTTATTCAGCGGGATCCAATGAGCAGTTCTTC. Translating gives CASSQAYSAGSNEQFF.